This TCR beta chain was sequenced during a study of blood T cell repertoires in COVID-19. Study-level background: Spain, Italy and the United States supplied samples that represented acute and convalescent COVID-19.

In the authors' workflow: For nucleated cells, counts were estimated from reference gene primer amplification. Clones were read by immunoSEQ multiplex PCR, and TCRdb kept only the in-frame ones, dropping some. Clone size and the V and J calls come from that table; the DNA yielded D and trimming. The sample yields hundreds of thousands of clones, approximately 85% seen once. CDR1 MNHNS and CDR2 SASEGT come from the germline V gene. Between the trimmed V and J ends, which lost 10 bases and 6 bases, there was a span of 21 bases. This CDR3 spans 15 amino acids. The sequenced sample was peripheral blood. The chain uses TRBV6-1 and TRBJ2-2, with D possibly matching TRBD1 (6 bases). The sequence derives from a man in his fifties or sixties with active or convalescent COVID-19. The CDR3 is CAISQGTIGAGELFF. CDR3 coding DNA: TGTGCCATCTCTCAGGGGACAATTGGGGCCGGGGAGCTGTTTTTT.